These 23 T cell receptor beta chains originate from one sample sequenced in a study of blood T cells in healthy people across ages (dated by TCRdb to the mid-2010s). The library came from 5' RACE. These reads were obtained on an Illumina HiSeq 2500. A second roughly 6 to 12 cycle PCR used a sample-barcoded 5' primer and a J-beta primer mix. The public reads were quality trimmed at Q25 with fastp and then assembled into clones with MiXCR by TCRdb, keeping productive beta chains. Identical CDR3 proteins give one entry, which carries the most common genes and DNA. The sample table records hundreds of thousands of distinct CDR3 sequences; over 40% of these occur just once. Of the sample, 13% falls within the top ten clones. Sequenced sample: blood. The receptors were sampled from a woman older than 75 in good health.

The chain couples TRBV29-1 to TRBJ1-1; D perhaps matches TRBD1 (6 bases). The germline gives CDR1 SQVTM, CDR2 ANQGSEA. V lost 0 bases and J 5 bases, leaving 13 bases between the germline ends. CDR3 length: 14 residues. CDR3 bases: TGCAGCGTTGAAGAGGGACCAAGGGGGACTGAAGCTTTCTTT. Its translation is CSVEEGPRGTEAFF.

This clonotype appeared many times. The rearrangement joins TRBV28 to TRBJ2-7; 13 bases align to TRBD2. V trimming: 6 bases; J trimming: 1 base; junction bases outside the gene matches: 6. The CDR3 sequence is 16 residues long. Germline V gene lookup returns CDR1 MDHEN and CDR2 SYDVKM. CDR3 loop: CASSGWTSGSSYEQYF. CDR3 in DNA: TGTGCCAGCAGCGGATGGACTAGCGGGAGTTCCTACGAGCAGTACTTC.

This clonotype was seen repeatedly, ten times or more. CDR3 DNA sequence: TGCGCCAGCAGCCCCTCGGGAAGGGGGGAGACAGATACGCAGTATTTT. This sequence encodes CASSPSGRGETDTQYF. The rearrangement uses TRBV4-1 and TRBJ2-3, with D tentatively TRBD1 or TRBD2 (6 bases each). Germline CDR1 is MGHRA and CDR2 is YSYEKL. V was trimmed by 4 bases and J by 3 bases, leaving 17 bases between them. There are 16 residues in the CDR3.

V is TRBV20-1 and J is TRBJ1-6; TRBD1 aligns across 7 bases. The V and J ends lost 4 bases and 13 bases, in that order; junction bases with no gene match: 7. Germline-derived CDR1 and CDR2 are DFQATT and SNEGSKA (reference sequence). CDR3 length: 12 amino acids. The CDR3 nucleotides read TGCAGTGCTACCGGGACAGTGACTCCCCTCCACTTT. Translating gives CSATGTVTPLHF.

The chain uses TRBV3-1 and TRBJ1-5, with TRBD1 as a possible D gene (5 bases). The CDR3 contains 15 residues. The germline V gene has CDR1 LGHDT and CDR2 YNNKEL (reference sequence). Trimming removed 3 bases at V and 2 bases at J, with 11 bases between. The CDR3 sequence: CASSQAGQGNQPQHF. In DNA form, the CDR3 reads TGTGCCAGCAGCCAGGCGGGGCAAGGCAATCAGCCCCAGCATTTT.

This clonotype has only a few counts. The chain links TRBV29-1 to TRBJ1-1; no clear D gene. In germline, CDR1 is SQVTM, CDR2 ANQGSEA. The CDR3 is made up of 14 amino acids. Trimming cost V 4 bases and J 1 base, with 13 bases left between them. The chain's CDR3 is CSVAKRLSNTEAFF. The CDR3 region has the DNA TGCAGCGTTGCCAAAAGGCTTTCGAACACTGAAGCTTTCTTT.

The sample holds a few counts of this clonotype. The chain joins TRBV7-2 to TRBJ2-3; perhaps TRBD2 as D (7 bases). This CDR3 region has 17 residues. Germline V CDR1 and CDR2: SGHTA, FQGNSA. With 0 bases removed from V and 0 bases from J, the gap between germline ends came to 13 bases. Here the CDR3 reads CASSLARGGSSTDTQYF. Here the CDR3 DNA reads TGTGCCAGCAGCTTAGCGAGGGGGGGCTCTAGCACAGATACGCAGTATTTT.

The V and J genes are TRBV7-2 and TRBJ2-5; D unclear. Germline loops: CDR1 SGHTA, CDR2 FQGNSA. V was clipped by 2 bases and J by 2 bases, with 12 bases between them. The CDR3 runs 15 residues. CDR3 DNA: TGTGCCAGCAGCTTAAAGTCACTGGGGCAAGAGACCCAGTACTTC. Its translation: CASSLKSLGQETQYF.

This chain links TRBV20-1 with TRBJ1-2; D call uncertain. From germline, CDR1 is DFQATT and CDR2 SNEGSKA (reference sequence). V was pared by 2 bases and J by 3 bases, with 10 bases between. CDR3 length: 13 residues. For the CDR3, the DNA is TGCAGTGCTAGAAGTCCGACTGACTATGGCTACACCTTC. Translating gives CSARSPTDYGYTF.

This clonotype was seen repeatedly, ten times or more. The J gene is TRBJ2-2, the V gene TRBV6-5; a possible D gene is TRBD1 (5 bases). The CDR3 has 14 residues. V gave up 6 bases and J gave up 2 bases, with 10 bases separating them. Germline V gene lookup returns CDR1 MNHEY and CDR2 SVGAGI. The CDR3 DNA reads TGTGCCAGCAGCCGACAGCCTAACACCGGGGAGCTGTTTTTT. Translating it yields CASSRQPNTGELFF.

In the case of this clonotype: One junction end disagrees with the germline gene, perhaps due to a read error. The chain carries TRBV9 and TRBJ2-7; 8 nucleotides align to TRBD2. Germline V lookup: CDR1 SGDLS, CDR2 YYNGEE. The CDR3 sequence is 16 residues long. In DNA, the CDR3 is TGTGCCAACAGCGTAGGCCCAGCGGGAGCCGTCTACGAGCAGTACTTC. Protein product: CANSVGPAGAVYEQYF.

The rearrangement uses TRBV20-1 and TRBJ2-1; 8 bases are a match to TRBD2. V lost 2 bases and J lost 9; bases outside the gene matches: 9. The CDR3 consists of 14 residues. Germline V gene lookup returns CDR1 DFQATT and CDR2 SNEGSKA (reference sequence). The CDR3: CSARLGGAFGEQFF. CDR3 DNA sequence: TGCAGTGCTAGACTCGGGGGGGCCTTCGGTGAGCAGTTCTTC.

This clonotype was observed a handful of times. The CDR3 DNA reads TGTGCCAGCAGTTGTAACCAGGCGAGGGGCTACACCTTC. Encoded protein: CASSCNQARGYTF. V and J are TRBV28 and TRBJ1-2; no reliable D call. CDR1 MDHEN and CDR2 SYDVKM come from the germline V gene. V was pared by 4 bases and J by 8 bases, with 14 bases between. This CDR3 is built from 13 residues.

The table lists this clonotype with a few counts. V usage is TRBV18 and J usage is TRBJ2-5, with 8 bases that match TRBD2. V was pared by 3 bases and J by 2 bases, with 8 bases of the junction left unmatched. The CDR3 sequence is 16 residues long. Per the germline V gene, CDR1 is KGHSH and CDR2 is LQKENI. CDR3 region: CASSPTKTSAQETQYF. The CDR3 DNA reads TGTGCCAGCTCACCTACGAAGACTAGCGCTCAAGAGACCCAGTACTTC.

This clonotype was seen more than once but under ten times. A read error may explain this, as a much larger clone is one base away. The chain couples TRBV10-3 to TRBJ2-1, with D perhaps matching TRBD2 (7 bases). With the DNA end fitting TRBJ2-7 better, the J assignment may be wrong. This CDR3 has 16 residues. Germline CDR1 and CDR2: ENHRY and SYGVKD. The CDR3 loop reads CAISARGAEAYNEQYF. The CDR3 coding sequence is TGTGCCATCAGTGCCCGGGGGGCGGAGGCCTACAATGAGCAGTACTTC.

The chain has TRBV4-1 and TRBJ2-1, with D unresolved. CDR3 length: 14 residues. From germline, CDR1 is MGHRA and CDR2 YSYEKL. Trimming removed 0 bases at V and 6 bases at J, with 9 bases between. The CDR3: CASSQEGTPNEQFF. DNA for the CDR3: TGCGCCAGCAGCCAAGAGGGAACTCCCAATGAGCAGTTCTTC.

This clonotype was found many times. A much larger clone differs from this one at a single base, so this may be a read error. V is TRBV7-9 and J is TRBJ2-1, with 8 bases lining up with TRBD1. The last part of the DNA fits TRBJ2-7 better; the J call may be wrong. CDR1 is SEHNR, CDR2 FQNEAQ, per germline (reference sequence). This CDR3 has 13 amino acids. The CDR3 spells CASTRTGNNEQYF. CDR3 coding DNA: TGTGCCAGCACACGGACAGGGAACAATGAGCAGTACTTC.

The table lists this clonotype with a few counts. This sequence joins TRBV3-1 and TRBJ2-1, with D possibly matching TRBD1 (6 bases). V was pared by 4 bases and J by 5 bases, with 15 bases between. The CDR3 is 15 amino acids. Per germline, CDR1 LGHDT and CDR2 YNNKEL (reference sequence). CDR3 bases: TGTGCCAGCAGCCGGGGGCCCGGACAGAACAATGAGCAGTTCTTC. Encoded protein: CASSRGPGQNNEQFF.

The sample holds a few counts of this clonotype. With a much larger clone just one base away, this may be a read error. The rearrangement links TRBV29-1 to TRBJ2-5; TRBD2 is a possible D gene (8 bases). Trimming shortened V by 0 bases and J by 13 bases, and 21 bases separated the two germline ends. The CDR3 runs to 14 residues. Germline V CDR1 and CDR2: SQVTM, ANQGSEA. CDR3 nucleotides: TGCAGCGTTGAAGACCCGAATGTAGCGGGACAGAGGTACTTC. Its translation is CSVEDPNVAGQRYF.

This clonotype has at least ten counts. The genes are TRBV24-1 and TRBJ2-3, with D perhaps TRBD1 or TRBD2 (5 bases each). This CDR3 region has 15 residues. The ends were cut back, 4 bases at V and 7 bases at J, with 17 bases in the middle. Germline CDR1 reads KGHDR; CDR2 reads SFDVKD. DNA of the CDR3: TGTGCCACCAGTGACCCGGGGACCCTCGCGAATACGCAGTATTTT. Protein sequence: CATSDPGTLANTQYF.

V gene TRBV4-2 combines with J gene TRBJ2-7; D is undetermined. CDR3 length equals 12 residues. The V gene's germline CDR1 is LGHNA and CDR2 YNFKEQ. Between the trimmed V and J ends, which lost 4 bases and 2 bases, there was a span of 6 bases. This CDR3 is CASSREAYEQYF. CDR3 nucleotide sequence: TGTGCCAGCAGCCGGGAAGCCTACGAGCAGTACTTC.

This clonotype appeared many times. Written as DNA, the CDR3 is TGTGCCAGCAGGGGGACTAGCGGGACCCAAGAGACCCAGTACTTC. It specifies CASRGTSGTQETQYF. The chain is built from TRBV28 and TRBJ2-5; 13 positions match TRBD2. The CDR3 contains 15 residues. Germline lookup yields CDR1 MDHEN and CDR2 SYDVKM. J gave up 1 base and V 6 bases, and 2 bases lay outside the gene matches.

This clonotype was detected ten times or more. The CDR3 DNA sequence: TGTGCCAGCAGCTTACAACCTAGCGGAACCTACGAGCAGTACTTC. Amino acids: CASSLQPSGTYEQYF. V gene TRBV7-2 combines with J gene TRBJ2-7; TRBD2 agrees at 7 bases. Germline lookup yields CDR1 SGHTA and CDR2 FQGNSA. Trimming at V came to 2 bases and at J to 2 bases, leaving 6 bases not matched to a gene. This CDR3 is 15 amino acids long.